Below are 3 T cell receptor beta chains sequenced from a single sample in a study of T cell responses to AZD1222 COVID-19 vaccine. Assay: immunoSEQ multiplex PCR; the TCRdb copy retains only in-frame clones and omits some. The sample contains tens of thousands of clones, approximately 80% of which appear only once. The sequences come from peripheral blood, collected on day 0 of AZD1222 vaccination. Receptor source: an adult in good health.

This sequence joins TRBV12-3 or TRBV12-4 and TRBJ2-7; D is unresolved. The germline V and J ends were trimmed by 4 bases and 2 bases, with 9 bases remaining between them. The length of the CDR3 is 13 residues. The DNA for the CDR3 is TGTGCCAGCAGTTGGACGGTAGCCTACGAGCAGTACTTC. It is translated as CASSWTVAYEQYF.

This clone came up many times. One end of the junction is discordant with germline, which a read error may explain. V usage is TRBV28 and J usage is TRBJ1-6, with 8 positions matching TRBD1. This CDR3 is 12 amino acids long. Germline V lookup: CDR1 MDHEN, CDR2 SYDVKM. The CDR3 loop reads CASRGPESPLHF. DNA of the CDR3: TGTGCTAGCAGGGGGCCGGAATCACCCCTCCACTTT.

CDR3 protein: CASSYQVGSTEAFF. DNA of the CDR3: TGCGCCAGCAGCTACCAAGTAGGGTCCACTGAAGCTTTCTTT. The V call is TRBV5-1, the J call TRBJ1-1; D not resolved. V was pared by 3 bases and J by 4 bases, with 13 bases between. This CDR3 spans 14 amino acids. Germline lookup yields CDR1 SGHRS and CDR2 YFSETQ.